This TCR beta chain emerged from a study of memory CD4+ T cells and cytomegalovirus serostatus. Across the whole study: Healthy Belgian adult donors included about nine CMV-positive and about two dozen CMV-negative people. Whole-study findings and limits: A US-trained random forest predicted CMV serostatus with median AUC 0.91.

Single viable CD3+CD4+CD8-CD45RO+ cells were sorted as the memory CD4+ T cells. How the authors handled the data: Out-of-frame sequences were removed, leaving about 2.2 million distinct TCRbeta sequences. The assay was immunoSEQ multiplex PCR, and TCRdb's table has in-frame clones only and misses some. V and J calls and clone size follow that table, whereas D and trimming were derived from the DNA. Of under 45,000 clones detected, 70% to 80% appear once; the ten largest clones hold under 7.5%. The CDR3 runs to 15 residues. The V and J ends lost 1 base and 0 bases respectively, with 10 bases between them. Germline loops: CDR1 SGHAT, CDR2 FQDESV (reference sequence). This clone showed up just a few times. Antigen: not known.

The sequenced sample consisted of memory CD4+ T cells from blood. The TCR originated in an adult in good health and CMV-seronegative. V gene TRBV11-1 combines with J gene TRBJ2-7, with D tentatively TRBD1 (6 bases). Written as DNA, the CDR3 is TGTGCCAGCAGCTTAGTAAAACAGGGCTCCTACGAGCAGTACTTC. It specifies CASSLVKQGSYEQYF.